This T cell receptor beta chain was found in a study of blood T cell repertoires in COVID-19. Study at large: COVID-19 samples, acute and convalescent, were from the United States, Italy and Spain. Sample material is recorded as cDNA or gDNA derived from T cells, B-cell-depleted T cells, or PBMCs.

In the original processing: Nucleated cell counts were estimated from reference gene primer amplification. Clones were sequenced by immunoSEQ multiplex PCR, and TCRdb holds only the in-frame ones, with some missing. That table supplies the V and J calls and clone size; D and trimming were determined from the DNA. Here the sample spans 200,000 to 250,000 clones, approximately 90% being singletons. The CDR3 covers 15 residues. With 1 base clipped from V and 5 bases from J, the junction kept 4 bases outside the gene matches. Germline V gene data show CDR1 as SGHDN and CDR2 as FVKESK. The table lists this clone with a count of one.

The clonotype comes from a woman aged 18-35 years who had recovered from COVID-19. The chain recombines TRBV14 with TRBJ2-5, with 10 bases that match TRBD1. Sequencing was carried out using peripheral blood. CDR3 amino acids: CASSQVGTGAETQYF. As DNA, the CDR3 is TGTGCCAGCAGCCAAGTAGGGACAGGGGCGGAGACCCAGTACTTC. The variable domain in full, with the rest retrieved from reference TRBV14 and TRBJ2-5, is EAGVTQFPSHSVIEKGQTVTLRCDPISGHDNLYWYRRVMGKEIKFLLHFVKESKQDESGMPNNRFLAERTGGTYSTLKVQPAELEDSGVYFCASSQVGTGAETQYFGPGTRLLVL.